This T cell receptor beta chain was found in a study of type 1 regulatory T cells. Study in general: An in vitro protocol generated T-allo10, a Tr1-enriched, alloantigen-specific CD4 T cell product.

CDR1 is SGHRS and CDR2 is YFSETQ in the germline V gene. V was pared by 4 bases and J by 9 bases, with 9 bases of the junction left unmatched. This CDR3 is 13 amino acids long. One entry per CDR3 protein, called by TCRdb with MiXCR from the reads. The table has some 89,000 distinct CDR3 sequences, less than 40% seen once. Sequencing was performed on CD4+ T cells, either the whole sample or a sorted fraction (not recorded which). The chain recombines TRBV5-1 with TRBJ2-5; TRBD1 matches 7 bases. This receptor was identified in a human donor in good health. The CDR3: CASSTGQPQAQYF. CDR3 bases: TGCGCCAGCAGCACGGGACAGCCCCAGGCCCAGTACTTC.